In its sample, the clone carrying this T cell receptor beta chain was seen a few times. These data originate in a study of T-cell memory formation after mild COVID-19. V was pared by 6 bases and J by 5 bases, with 11 bases between. The CDR3 consists of 13 residues. Germline V gene lookup returns CDR1 MGHRA and CDR2 YSYEKL. TCRdb reprocessed the 5' RACE reads via MiXCR and lists one record per CDR3 protein. The data hold 130,000 to 150,000 distinct CDR3 sequences, with about 19% observed a single time. Sequencing used PBMCs or a T cell subset sorted from them (not recorded which). J is TRBJ2-1 and V is TRBV4-1; D is possibly TRBD1 (6 bases). The TCR originated in an adult woman who had mild COVID-19 (a few samples of this study predate the infection). Cell type and time point are not known. CDR3 region: CASSRQDNNEQFF. CDR3 DNA sequence: TGCGCCAGCAGTAGACAGGACAACAATGAGCAGTTCTTC.